This passage covers 26 T cell receptor beta chains from one sample sequenced in a study of blood T cell repertoires in COVID-19. Clones were read by immunoSEQ multiplex PCR, and TCRdb kept only the in-frame ones, dropping some. The top ten hold over 4% of the sample, which has about 270,000 clones, 70% to 90% seen once. Specimen: PBMCs or T cells enriched from blood (not recorded which). Receptor source: a woman aged 25-40 years with acute COVID-19.

This chain joins TRBV19 and TRBJ1-1; D not resolved. Trimming cost V 10 bases and J 1 base, with 10 bases left between them. CDR1 is LNHDA, CDR2 SQIVND, per germline (reference sequence). This CDR3 has 12 residues. The CDR3 sequence is CATKRRNTEAFF. The CDR3 bases are TGTGCCACTAAGAGGCGGAACACTGAAGCTTTCTTT.

The chain uses TRBV27 and TRBJ1-1; 8 bases fit TRBD1. This CDR3 comprises 17 residues. Germline V gene sequence: CDR1 MNHEY, CDR2 SMNVEV (reference sequence). The junction had 16 bases not matched to a gene; V was cut back by 7 bases and J by 3 bases. As DNA, the CDR3 is TGTGCCAGCACACCAGGACAGGGAAGAATTGGCGACACTGAAGCTTTCTTT. Its protein is CASTPGQGRIGDTEAFF.

The CDR3 sequence: CASSPNIGQAYEQYF. The DNA for the CDR3 is TGCGCCAGCAGCCCCAATATTGGACAGGCCTACGAGCAGTACTTC. J is TRBJ2-7 and V is TRBV5-1; the match to TRBD1 covers 7 bases. The CDR3 is 15 amino acids. CDR1 is SGHRS and CDR2 is YFSETQ in the germline V gene. With 4 bases clipped from V and 2 bases from J, the junction kept 9 bases outside the gene matches.

This rearrangement joins TRBV28 to TRBJ1-4; 7 bases align to TRBD1. The CDR3 has 13 amino acids. Germline loops: CDR1 MDHEN, CDR2 SYDVKM. Trimming at V came to 6 bases and at J to 5 bases, leaving 3 bases not matched to a gene. The CDR3 DNA sequence: TGTGCCAGCAGGCTACAGGGGAATGAAAAACTGTTTTTT. Residues: CASRLQGNEKLFF. The variable domain in full, completed from reference TRBV28 and TRBJ1-4, reads DVKVTQSSRYLVKRTGEKVFLECVQDMDHENMFWYRQDPGLGLRLIYFSYDVKMKEKGDIPEGYSVSREKKERFSLILESASTNQTSMYLCASRLQGNEKLFFGSGTQLSVL.

This clone appeared once. V is TRBV19 and J is TRBJ1-1, with 10 bases aligning to TRBD1. This CDR3 contains 14 residues. V gave up 7 bases and J gave up 6 bases; unmatched junction bases: 8. Germline CDR1 reads LNHDA; CDR2 reads SQIVND (reference sequence). In nucleotides, the CDR3 is TGTGCCAGTACTTCCGGGACAGGGGTTTCTGAAGCTTTCTTT. Its protein is CASTSGTGVSEAFF.

The chain carries TRBV3-1 (or the pseudogene TRBV3-2) and TRBJ1-6, with D uncertain. V lost 1 base, J lost 13 bases, and 11 bases lay in between. Germline loops: CDR1 LGHDT, CDR2 YNNKEL (reference sequence). The length of the CDR3 is 13 residues. The CDR3 DNA is TGTGCCAGCAGCCAAGGGATCCAGGCTCCCCTCCACTTT. This encodes CASSQGIQAPLHF.

In DNA, the CDR3 is TGCGCCAGCAGCTTGGACGCTGGGGAGGGTAACTATGGCTACACCTTC. Its protein is CASSLDAGEGNYGYTF. The chain carries TRBV5-1 and TRBJ1-2; unclear D gene. Trimming cost V 0 bases and J 1 base, with 13 bases left between them. CDR3 size: 16 residues. Germline V lookup: CDR1 SGHRS, CDR2 YFSETQ.

This chain links TRBV7-3 with TRBJ2-5; perhaps TRBD2 as D (6 bases). The CDR3 contains 14 residues. CDR1 SGHTA and CDR2 FQGTGA come from the germline V gene. V dropped 3 bases and J dropped 5 bases, with 13 bases sitting between them. CDR3 protein: CASSLGPRGETQYF. CDR3 bases: TGTGCCAGCAGCTTGGGACCTCGGGGGGAGACCCAGTACTTC.

The chain links TRBV2 to TRBJ2-2; 10 bases are a match to TRBD2. CDR3 length equals 13 residues. V shed 6 bases, J shed 6 bases, and the junction held 1 base outside the gene matches. Germline assignment: CDR1 SNHLY and CDR2 FYNNEI. This chain's CDR3 is CASRGLAAGELFF. The CDR3 nucleotides read TGTGCCAGCAGAGGACTAGCGGCCGGGGAGCTGTTTTTT.

The chain uses TRBV2 and TRBJ2-7; possible D gene TRBD2, 6 bases. The CDR3 loop spans 16 amino acids. Germline CDR1 SNHLY, CDR2 FYNNEI. Between the trimmed V and J ends, which lost 0 bases and 6 bases, there was a span of 18 bases. CDR3 in amino acids: CASSEALTSPSGEQYF. CDR3 bases: TGTGCCAGCAGTGAAGCGCTCACTAGCCCTTCGGGCGAGCAGTACTTC.

The CDR3 region is CASSLQGGYGYTF. CDR3 nucleotides: TGTGCCAGCAGCTTACAGGGGGGCTATGGCTACACCTTC. The chain recombines TRBV7-3 with TRBJ1-2; 7 positions match TRBD1. Trimming took 2 bases from V and 4 from J; bases not matched to a gene: 1. The germline CDR1 and CDR2 sequences are SGHTA and FQGTGA. The CDR3 has 13 amino acids.

The chain joins TRBV19 to TRBJ1-4; 7 nucleotides agree with TRBD1. Germline-derived CDR1 and CDR2 are LNHDA and SQIVND (reference sequence). V shed 3 bases and J 8 bases; nucleotides not matched to a gene: 9. This CDR3 region has 15 residues. CDR3 DNA: TGTGCCAGTAGTATGTTTCAGGGGGTGACGGAAAAACTGTTTTTT. Amino acid sequence: CASSMFQGVTEKLFF.

The chain links TRBV12-5 to TRBJ1-1; 9 bases align to TRBD1. The CDR3 runs 14 residues. Germline CDR1 and CDR2: LGHNT and FRNRAP. Germline trimming cut 1 base from V and 12 bases from J; bases unmatched to any gene: 9. The CDR3 loop reads CASGLDRGQGRSFF. The CDR3 region has the DNA TGTGCTAGTGGTTTGGATCGGGGACAGGGTCGGTCTTTCTTT.

The chain combines TRBV11-3 with TRBJ2-1; tentatively, D is TRBD2 (5 bases). The germline V gene encodes CDR1 SGHNT and CDR2 YENEEA. Trimming cost V 5 bases and J 9 bases, with 14 bases left between them. The CDR3 extends over 13 amino acids. The CDR3 nucleotides read TGTGCCAGCAGCCTAGGACCCGCGGGTGAGCAGTTCTTC. This codes for CASSLGPAGEQFF.

The rearrangement joins TRBV28 to TRBJ2-7; D perhaps matches TRBD2 (6 bases). CDR3 length: 16 amino acids. Trimming shortened V by 6 bases and J by 0 bases, and 18 bases separated the two germline ends. The germline V gene encodes CDR1 MDHEN and CDR2 SYDVKM. CDR3 sequence reads: CASSMGLLISSYEQYF. The CDR3 region has the DNA TGTGCCAGCAGCATGGGACTGTTAATTAGCTCCTACGAGCAGTACTTC.

The chain employs TRBV10-1 and TRBJ2-7, with 8 bases matching TRBD2. The CDR3 has 15 residues. V lost 0 bases and J lost 3; bases outside the gene matches: 4. Germline V gives CDR1 WNHNN, CDR2 SYGVQD (reference sequence). This chain's CDR3 is CASSESGSGSYEQYF. The CDR3 DNA reads TGCGCCAGCAGTGAGTCCGGGAGCGGGAGCTACGAGCAGTACTTC.

The chain's CDR3 is CSVRWAKNIQYF. CDR3 sequence (DNA): TGCAGCGTCCGGTGGGCCAAAAACATTCAGTACTTC. The V gene is TRBV29-1, the J gene TRBJ2-4, with D unclear. The CDR3 is 12 amino acids. V lost 6 bases and J 1 base, leaving 7 bases between the germline ends. The germline V gene encodes CDR1 SQVTM and CDR2 ANQGSEA.

This clone was observed once. The chain couples TRBV9 to TRBJ2-1, with 7 bases matching TRBD2. V trimming: 0 bases; J trimming: 4 bases; junction bases outside the gene matches: 4. CDR3 length equals 15 residues. Germline CDR1 is SGDLS and CDR2 is YYNGEE. The CDR3: CASSVGDYEYNEQFF. CDR3 bases: TGTGCCAGCAGCGTAGGGGACTACGAGTACAATGAGCAGTTCTTC.

The chain carries TRBV15 and TRBJ2-2, with D uncertain. Per germline, CDR1 LNHNV and CDR2 YYDKDF (reference sequence). This CDR3 is 13 amino acids long. The germline V and J ends were trimmed by 4 bases and 0 bases, with 3 bases remaining between them. For the CDR3, the DNA is TGTGCCACCAGCAATACGAACACCGGGGAGCTGTTTTTT. This encodes CATSNTNTGELFF.

The V call is TRBV7-2, the J call TRBJ2-3, with D possibly being TRBD2 (5 bases). Germline V gene sequence: CDR1 SGHTA, CDR2 FQGNSA. The CDR3 consists of 15 residues. Between the trimmed V and J ends, which lost 1 base and 4 bases, there was a span of 12 bases. The CDR3 bases are TGTGCCAGCAGCTTAGACGGGGAGAGCGCAGATACGCAGTATTTT. It codes for CASSLDGESADTQYF.

This clone was detected once. The chain joins TRBV28 to TRBJ1-1; no definite D call. CDR1 and CDR2 from the germline V gene are MDHEN and SYDVKM. CDR3 length: 15 amino acids. The V end lost 5 bases, the J end lost 2 bases, and 15 bases lay between the germline ends. In DNA, the CDR3 is TGTGCCAGCAGTCCACCAGGTCAGGTAAACACTGAAGCTTTCTTT. Its translation: CASSPPGQVNTEAFF. The full variable domain, with the rest looked up from reference TRBV28 and TRBJ1-1, is DVKVTQSSRYLVKRTGEKVFLECVQDMDHENMFWYRQDPGLGLRLIYFSYDVKMKEKGDIPEGYSVSREKKERFSLILESASTNQTSMYLCASSPPGQVNTEAFFGQGTRLTVV.

This clone showed up just once. The chain is built from TRBV28 and TRBJ1-5, with D perhaps TRBD1 (6 bases). The germline V and J ends were trimmed by 5 bases and 7 bases, with 15 bases remaining between them. Germline assignment: CDR1 MDHEN and CDR2 SYDVKM. There are 14 residues in the CDR3. The CDR3 protein is CASSQGSGEQPQHF. The CDR3 DNA reads TGTGCCAGCAGTCAGGGATCAGGGGAACAGCCCCAGCATTTT.

The J gene is TRBJ1-1, the V gene TRBV24-1; maybe TRBD1 (6 bases). Germline CDR1 is KGHDR and CDR2 is SFDVKD. The CDR3 length is 12 residues. V was clipped by 4 bases and J by 8 bases, with 10 bases between them. Here the CDR3 DNA reads TGTGCCACCAGTGACGACAGGAGAGAAGCTTTCTTT. It is translated as CATSDDRREAFF.

The rearrangement uses TRBV3-1 (or the pseudogene TRBV3-2) and TRBJ1-3; D gene ambiguous. The CDR3 extends over 15 amino acids. Trimming stripped 7 bases from V and 2 bases from J, with 15 bases between. CDR1 and CDR2 (germline): LGHDT, YNNKEL (reference sequence). The CDR3 DNA reads as TGTGCCAGCACCCCATTCCCGAGAGCTGGAAACACCATATATTTT. This sequence encodes CASTPFPRAGNTIYF.

The rearrangement links TRBV28 to TRBJ2-7; 8 nucleotides align to TRBD2. The CDR3 contains 12 residues. With 7 bases clipped from V and 6 bases from J, the junction kept 5 bases outside the gene matches. Germline V gene data show CDR1 as MDHEN and CDR2 as SYDVKM. The DNA for the CDR3 is TGTGCCAGCAATAAGGGACTAGGCGAGCAGTACTTC. Its protein product is CASNKGLGEQYF. Variable domain in full (rest from reference TRBV28 and TRBJ2-7): DVKVTQSSRYLVKRTGEKVFLECVQDMDHENMFWYRQDPGLGLRLIYFSYDVKMKEKGDIPEGYSVSREKKERFSLILESASTNQTSMYLCASNKGLGEQYFGPGTRLTVT.

The rearrangement joins TRBV28 to TRBJ1-5; D remains unclear. V was trimmed by 6 bases and J by 2 bases, leaving 11 bases between them. Per the germline V gene, CDR1 is MDHEN and CDR2 is SYDVKM. The CDR3 runs to 14 residues. This CDR3 is CASSPLAGNQPQHF. CDR3 DNA sequence: TGTGCCAGCAGCCCACTTGCGGGCAATCAGCCCCAGCATTTT.